This T cell receptor (beta chain) was documented in a study of OX40 agonist ivuxolimab in advanced cancers. Study-level results: There were also nonresponders showing low normalized T-cell clonal expansion.

Regarding this clone: What it recognizes is unknown.

With 4 bases removed from V and 0 bases from J, the gap between germline ends came to 15 bases. Germline CDR1 and CDR2: GTSNPN and SVGIG (reference sequence). The CDR3 totals 15 residues. Only in-frame clones appear in the TCRdb table, and some are missing; sequencing was by immunoSEQ multiplex PCR. The data contain about 33,000 clones, around four fifths of them singletons. This receptor was taken from an adult with an advanced solid tumor such as melanoma, head and neck, liver or kidney cancer. The sample here was CD4+ or CD8+ T cells sorted from blood, taken in a trial of the OX40 agonist ivuxolimab. The chain employs TRBV30 and TRBJ1-1; a possible D gene is TRBD1 (5 bases). The CDR3 sequence is CAWTGKNLMNTEAFF. The CDR3 region has the DNA TGTGCCTGGACAGGGAAGAACCTGATGAACACTGAAGCTTTCTTT.